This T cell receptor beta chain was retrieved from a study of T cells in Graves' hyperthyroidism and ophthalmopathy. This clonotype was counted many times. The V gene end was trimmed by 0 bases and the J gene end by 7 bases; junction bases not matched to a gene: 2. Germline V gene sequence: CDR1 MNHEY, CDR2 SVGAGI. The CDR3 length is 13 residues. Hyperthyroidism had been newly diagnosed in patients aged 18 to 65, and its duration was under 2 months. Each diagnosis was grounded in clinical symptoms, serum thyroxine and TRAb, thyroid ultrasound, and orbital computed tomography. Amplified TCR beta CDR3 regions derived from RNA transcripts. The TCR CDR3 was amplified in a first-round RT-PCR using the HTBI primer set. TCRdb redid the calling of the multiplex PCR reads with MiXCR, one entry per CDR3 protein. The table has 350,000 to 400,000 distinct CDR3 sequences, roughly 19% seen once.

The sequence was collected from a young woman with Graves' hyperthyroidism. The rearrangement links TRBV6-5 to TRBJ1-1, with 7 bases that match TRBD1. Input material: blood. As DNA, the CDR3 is TGTGCCAGCAGTTACTCAGGGGACAGTGAAGCTTTCTTT. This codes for CASSYSGDSEAFF.